This TCR beta chain appears in the sequencing data of a study of blood T cell repertoires in COVID-19. About the research overall: T cells, B-cell-depleted T cells, or PBMCs provided the cDNA or gDNA that served as material.

Some clones are missing from TCRdb's copy, which holds only in-frame ones; the method was immunoSEQ multiplex PCR. This sample has over 150,000 clones, with 70% to 85% found just once. The CDR3 contains 16 residues. The V end lost 0 bases, the J end lost 2 bases, and 14 bases lay between the germline ends. From germline, CDR1 is MGHRA and CDR2 YSYEKL. This clone occurred once. The gene calls are TRBV4-1 and TRBJ2-7; D may be TRBD2 (6 bases). The clonotype was recovered from a human donor in a cohort sampled during active COVID-19. Sequenced input: peripheral blood. CDR3 in amino acids: CASSQDPLASPYEQYF. CDR3 DNA: TGCGCCAGCAGCCAAGACCCCCTAGCGAGTCCCTACGAGCAGTACTTC.